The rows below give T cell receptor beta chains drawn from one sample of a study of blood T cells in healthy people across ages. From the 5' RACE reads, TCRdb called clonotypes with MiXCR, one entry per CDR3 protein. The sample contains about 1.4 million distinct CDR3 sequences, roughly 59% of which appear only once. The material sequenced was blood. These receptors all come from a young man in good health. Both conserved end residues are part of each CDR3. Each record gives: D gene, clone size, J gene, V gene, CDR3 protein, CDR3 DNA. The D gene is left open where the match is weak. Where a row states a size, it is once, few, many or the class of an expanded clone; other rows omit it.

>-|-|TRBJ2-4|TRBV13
CASSSTALAKNIQYF
TGTGCCAGCAGCTCGACAGCACTAGCCAAAAACATTCAGTACTTC
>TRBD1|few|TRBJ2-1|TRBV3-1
CASSRGQGVVWYNEQFF
TGTGCCAGCAGCCGGGGACAGGGGGTAGTTTGGTACAATGAGCAGTTCTTC
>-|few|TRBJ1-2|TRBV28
CASRKWVNYGYTF
TGTGCCAGCAGGAAGTGGGTGAACTATGGCTACACCTTC
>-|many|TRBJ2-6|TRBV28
CASLSVSGANVLTF
TGTGCCAGCCTATCCGTCTCTGGGGCCAACGTCCTGACTTTC
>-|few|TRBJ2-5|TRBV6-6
CATTSQQETQYF
TGTGCCACTACCTCTCAGCAAGAGACCCAGTACTTC
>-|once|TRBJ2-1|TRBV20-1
CSATGTNNEQFF
TGCAGTGCTACTGGGACCAACAATGAGCAGTTCTTC
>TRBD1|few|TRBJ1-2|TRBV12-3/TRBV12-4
CASSLLLGQGPNYGYTF
TGTGCCAGCAGTTTATTATTGGGACAGGGGCCTAACTATGGCTACACCTTC
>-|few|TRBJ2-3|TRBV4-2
CASSSPFPNAGNTQYF
TGTGCCAGCAGCTCTCCATTTCCAAACGCCGGAAATACGCAGTATTTT
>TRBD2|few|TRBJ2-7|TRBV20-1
CSARAFPGLAGTSGEQYF
TGCAGTGCTAGAGCGTTTCCGGGACTAGCGGGGACTAGCGGCGAGCAGTACTTC
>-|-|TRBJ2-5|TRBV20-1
CSALPMTAEETQYF
TGCAGTGCTTTACCGATGACGGCTGAAGAGACCCAGTACTTC
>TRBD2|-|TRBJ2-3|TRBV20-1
CSARGSGGLTDTQYF
TGCAGTGCTAGGGGCAGCGGGGGGCTCACAGATACGCAGTATTTT
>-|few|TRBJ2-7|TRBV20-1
CSAVPGDRVYEQYF
TGCAGTGCCGTCCCGGGAGACAGGGTCTACGAGCAGTACTTC
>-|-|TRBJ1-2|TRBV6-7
CASSYSSQDNNYGYTF
TGTGCCAGCAGTTACTCGTCACAGGACAATAACTATGGCTACACCTTC
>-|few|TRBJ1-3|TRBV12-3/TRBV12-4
CASTLGGSGNTIYF
TGTGCCAGCACCCTCGGGGGCTCTGGAAACACCATATATTTT
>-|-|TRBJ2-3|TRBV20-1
CSATERRTDTQYF
TGCAGTGCTACCGAGCGGAGAACAGATACGCAGTATTTT
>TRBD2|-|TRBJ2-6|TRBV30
CAWSRRVAGAGANVLTF
TGTGCCTGGAGTAGGAGGGTCGCGGGAGCTGGGGCCAACGTCCTGACTTTC
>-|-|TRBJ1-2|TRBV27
CASSFTGSTHGYTF
TGTGCCAGCAGTTTCACGGGCAGCACCCACGGCTACACCTTC
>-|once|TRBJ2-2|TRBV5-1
CASSLAQDTGELFF
TGCGCCAGCAGCTTGGCCCAGGACACCGGGGAGCTGTTTTTT
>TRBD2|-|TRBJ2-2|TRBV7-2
CASSSQGLAANTGELFF
TGTGCCAGCAGCTCTCAAGGCCTAGCGGCTAACACCGGGGAGCTGTTTTTT
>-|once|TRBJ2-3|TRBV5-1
CASSAWTGREQYF
TGCGCCAGCAGCGCATGGACTGGCCGAGAGCAGTATTTT
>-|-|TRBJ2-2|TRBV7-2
CASSLALRTGELFF
TGTGCCAGCAGCTTAGCGTTAAGGACCGGGGAGCTGTTTTTT
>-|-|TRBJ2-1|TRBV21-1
CASRALTSGRGNEQFF
TGTGCCAGCCGAGCACTGACCAGCGGGAGGGGAAATGAGCAGTTCTTC
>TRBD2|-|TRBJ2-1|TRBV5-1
CASSLPKSGADNEQFF
TGCGCCAGCAGCTTGCCCAAGAGCGGGGCTGACAATGAGCAGTTCTTC
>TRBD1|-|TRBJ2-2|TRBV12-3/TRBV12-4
CASSWDSNTGELFF
TGTGCCAGCAGCTGGGACAGTAACACCGGGGAGCTGTTTTTT
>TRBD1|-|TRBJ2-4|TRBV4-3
CASSRNRGAIQYF
TGCGCCAGCAGCCGGAACAGGGGGGCCATTCAGTACTTC
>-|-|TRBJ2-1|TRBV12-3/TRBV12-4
CASGGGPSVNNEQFF
TGTGCCAGCGGGGGTGGGCCTAGCGTCAACAATGAGCAGTTCTTC
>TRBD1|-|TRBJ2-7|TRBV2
CADGTGGIDEQYF
TGTGCAGACGGGACAGGGGGTATCGACGAGCAGTACTTC
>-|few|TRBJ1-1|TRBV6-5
CASSYARLTEAFF
TGTGCCAGCAGTTACGCGAGGCTCACTGAAGCTTTCTTT
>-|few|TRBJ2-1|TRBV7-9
CASSLARITGSEQFF
TGTGCCAGCAGCTTAGCTAGAATAACAGGGAGTGAGCAGTTCTTC
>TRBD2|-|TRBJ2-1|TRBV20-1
CSARIAGAGYNEQFF
TGCAGTGCTAGGATAGCGGGGGCCGGGTACAATGAGCAGTTCTTC
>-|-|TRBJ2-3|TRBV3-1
CASSRGPFFTDTQYF
TGTGCCAGCAGTCGAGGGCCTTTTTTCACAGATACGCAGTATTTT
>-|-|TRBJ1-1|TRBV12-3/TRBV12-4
CLPDRSEGPWNTEAFF
TGTCTTCCCGATCGGTCCGAGGGTCCCTGGAACACTGAAGCTTTCTTT
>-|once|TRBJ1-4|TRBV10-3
CAISERRAPNEKLFF
TGTGCCATCAGTGAGCGGAGGGCCCCTAATGAAAAACTGTTTTTT
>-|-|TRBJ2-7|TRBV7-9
CASNNDSSVSEQYF
TGTGCCAGCAACAACGACAGTTCGGTATCCGAGCAGTACTTC
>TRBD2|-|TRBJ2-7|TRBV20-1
CSANDRTSGNYEQYF
TGCAGTGCGAACGATCGGACTAGCGGGAACTACGAGCAGTACTTC
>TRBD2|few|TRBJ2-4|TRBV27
CASSSPRGENIQYF
TGTGCCAGCAGTTCCCCCCGGGGGGAAAACATTCAGTACTTC
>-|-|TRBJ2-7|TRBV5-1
CASSLGGGVEQYF
TGCGCCAGCAGCTTGGGGGGCGGGGTCGAGCAGTACTTC
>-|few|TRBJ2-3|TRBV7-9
CASSLPLEDTQYF
TGTGCCAGCAGCTTACCGCTTGAAGATACGCAGTATTTT
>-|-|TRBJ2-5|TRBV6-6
CASSPPGPEQYF
TGTGCCAGCAGCCCACCGGGCCCTGAGCAGTACTTC
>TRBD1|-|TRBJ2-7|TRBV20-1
CSAIRDRGYEQYF
TGCAGTGCCATCCGGGACAGGGGCTACGAGCAGTACTTC
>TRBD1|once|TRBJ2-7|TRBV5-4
CASSLYRGDPYEQYF
TGTGCCAGCAGCTTGTACAGGGGAGATCCCTACGAGCAGTACTTC